This T cell receptor beta chain was recorded in a study of a mutant IDH1 vaccine in newly diagnosed glioma. The repertoire was sequenced with immunoSEQ multiplex PCR; TCRdb's copy has only in-frame clones and lacks some. The profile shows 60,000 to 100,000 clones, 75% to 90% of them singletons. The sample's time point: week 23, last vaccination. Vaccinated patients received 300 ug of mutant IDH1 20-mer peptide per dose, with topical imiquimod. To note about this clone: Its antigen is as yet unknown.

The TCR sequence derives from a woman aged 45 to 65 with glioma. Material: PBMCs, obtained from a glioma patient whose treatment included an IDH1 peptide vaccine.

The CDR3 is CASSSPGQGGTGELFF. The CDR3 DNA reads TGCGCCAGCAGCTCCCCGGGACAGGGGGGCACCGGGGAGCTGTTTTTT. The chain combines TRBV5-1 with TRBJ2-2; TRBD1 matches 11 bases. CDR1 is SGHRS, CDR2 YFSETQ, per germline. This CDR3 has 16 amino acids. V dropped 3 bases and J dropped 4; count of bases not matched to a gene: 5. Full variable domain (outside the CDR3, taken from reference TRBV5-1 and TRBJ2-2): KAGVTQTPRYLIKTRGQQVTLSCSPISGHRSVSWYQQTPGQGLQFLFEYFSETQRNKGNFPGRFSGRQFSNSRSEMNVSTLELGDSALYLCASSSPGQGGTGELFFGEGSRLTVL.